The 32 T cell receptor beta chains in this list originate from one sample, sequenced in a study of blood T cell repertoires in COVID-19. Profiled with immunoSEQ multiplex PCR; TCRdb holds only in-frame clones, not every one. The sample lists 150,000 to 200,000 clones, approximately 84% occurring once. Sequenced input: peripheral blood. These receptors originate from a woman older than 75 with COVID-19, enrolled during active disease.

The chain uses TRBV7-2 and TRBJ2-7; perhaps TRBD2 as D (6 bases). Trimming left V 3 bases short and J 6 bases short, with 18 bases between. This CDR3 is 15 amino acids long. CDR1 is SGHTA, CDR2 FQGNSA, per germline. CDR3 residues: CASSFHGTGLVEQYF. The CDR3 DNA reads TGTGCCAGCAGCTTCCACGGAACGGGACTTGTCGAGCAGTACTTC.

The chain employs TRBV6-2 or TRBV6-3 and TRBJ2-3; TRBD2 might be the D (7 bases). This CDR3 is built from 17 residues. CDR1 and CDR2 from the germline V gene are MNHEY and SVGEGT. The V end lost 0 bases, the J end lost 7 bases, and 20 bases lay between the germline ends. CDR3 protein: CASSYSLRGAGDYTQYF. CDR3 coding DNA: TGTGCCAGCAGTTACTCGCTTCGGGGGGCAGGGGATTATACGCAGTATTTT.

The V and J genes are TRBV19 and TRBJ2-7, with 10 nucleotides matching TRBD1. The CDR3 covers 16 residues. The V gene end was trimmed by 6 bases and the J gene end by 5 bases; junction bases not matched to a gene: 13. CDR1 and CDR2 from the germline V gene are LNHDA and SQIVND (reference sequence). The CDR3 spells CASSKLLGQGGDEQYF. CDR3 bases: TGTGCCAGTAGCAAGTTACTCGGACAGGGGGGCGACGAGCAGTACTTC.

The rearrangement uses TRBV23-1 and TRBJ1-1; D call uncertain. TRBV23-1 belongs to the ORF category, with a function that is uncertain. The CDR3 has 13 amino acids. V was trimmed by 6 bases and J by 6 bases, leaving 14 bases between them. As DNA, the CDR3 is TGCGCCAGCAGCCCGCCCTATTTACCTGAAGCTTTCTTT. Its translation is CASSPPYLPEAFF.

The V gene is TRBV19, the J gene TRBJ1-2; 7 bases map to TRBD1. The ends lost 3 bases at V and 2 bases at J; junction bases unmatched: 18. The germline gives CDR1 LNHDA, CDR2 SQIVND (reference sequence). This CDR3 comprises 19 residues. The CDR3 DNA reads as TGTGCCAGTAGTATTGGGTCCGAATTGACAGGGTCATACAACTATGGCTACACCTTC. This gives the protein CASSIGSELTGSYNYGYTF.

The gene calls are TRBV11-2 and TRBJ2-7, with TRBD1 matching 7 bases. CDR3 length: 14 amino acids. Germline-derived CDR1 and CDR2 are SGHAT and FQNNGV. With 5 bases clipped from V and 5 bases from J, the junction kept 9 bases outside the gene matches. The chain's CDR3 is CASSPVGQTDEQYF. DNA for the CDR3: TGTGCCAGCAGCCCAGTGGGACAGACAGACGAGCAGTACTTC.

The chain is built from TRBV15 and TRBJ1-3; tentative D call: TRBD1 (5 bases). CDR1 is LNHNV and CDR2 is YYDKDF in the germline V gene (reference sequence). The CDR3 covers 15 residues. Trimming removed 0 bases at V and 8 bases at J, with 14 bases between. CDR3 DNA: TGTGCCACCAGCAGAGAGAGGGGAGGTGAATACACCATATATTTT. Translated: CATSRERGGEYTIYF.

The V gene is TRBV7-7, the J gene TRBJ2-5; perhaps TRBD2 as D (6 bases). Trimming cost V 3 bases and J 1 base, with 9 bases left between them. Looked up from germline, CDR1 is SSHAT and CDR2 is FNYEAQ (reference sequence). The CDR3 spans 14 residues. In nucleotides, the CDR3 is TGTGCCAGCAGCTTCGGAGGGATCCAAGAGACCCAGTACTTC. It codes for CASSFGGIQETQYF. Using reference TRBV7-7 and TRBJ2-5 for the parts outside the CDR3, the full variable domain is GAGVSQSPRYKVTKRGQDVTLRCDPISSHATLYWYQQALGQGPEFLTYFNYEAQPDKSGLPSDRFSAERPEGSISTLTIQRTEQRDSAMYRCASSFGGIQETQYFGPGTRLLVL.

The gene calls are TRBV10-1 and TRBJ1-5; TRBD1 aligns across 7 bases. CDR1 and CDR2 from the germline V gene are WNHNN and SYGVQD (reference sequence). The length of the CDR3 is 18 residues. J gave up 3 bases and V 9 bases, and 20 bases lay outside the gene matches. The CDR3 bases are TGCGCCAGTCACACCGGACAGGCAAACCGGAGGGACAATCAGCCCCAGCATTTT. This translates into CASHTGQANRRDNQPQHF.

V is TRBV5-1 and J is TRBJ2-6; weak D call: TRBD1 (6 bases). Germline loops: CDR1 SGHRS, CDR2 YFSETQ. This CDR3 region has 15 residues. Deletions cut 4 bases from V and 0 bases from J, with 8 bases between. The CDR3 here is CASSMGHSGANVLTF. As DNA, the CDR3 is TGCGCCAGCAGCATGGGACACTCTGGGGCCAACGTCCTGACTTTC.

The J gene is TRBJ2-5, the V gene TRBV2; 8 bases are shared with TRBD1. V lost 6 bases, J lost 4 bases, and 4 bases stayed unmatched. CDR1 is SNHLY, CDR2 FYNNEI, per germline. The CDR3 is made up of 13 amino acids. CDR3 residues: CASSAGGLETQYF. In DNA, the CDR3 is TGTGCCAGCAGCGCAGGGGGCCTAGAGACCCAGTACTTC. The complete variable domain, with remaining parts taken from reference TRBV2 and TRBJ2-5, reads EPEVTQTPSHQVTQMGQEVILRCVPISNHLYFYWYRQILGQKVEFLVSFYNNEISEKSEIFDDQFSVERPDGSNFTLKIRSTKLEDSAMYFCASSAGGLETQYFGPGTRLLVL.

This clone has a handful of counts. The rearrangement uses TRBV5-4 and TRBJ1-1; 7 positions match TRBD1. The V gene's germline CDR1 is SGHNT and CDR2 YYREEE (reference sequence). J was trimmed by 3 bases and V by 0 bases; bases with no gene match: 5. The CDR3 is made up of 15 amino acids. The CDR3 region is CASSLVTGYYTEAFF. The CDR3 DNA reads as TGTGCCAGCAGCTTGGTGACAGGGTATTACACTGAAGCTTTCTTT.

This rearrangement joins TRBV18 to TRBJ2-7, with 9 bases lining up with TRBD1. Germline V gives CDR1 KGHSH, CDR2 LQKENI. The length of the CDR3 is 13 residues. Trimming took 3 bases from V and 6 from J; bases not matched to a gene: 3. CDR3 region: CASSPDRGTEQYF. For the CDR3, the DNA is TGTGCCAGCTCACCTGACAGGGGGACCGAGCAGTACTTC.

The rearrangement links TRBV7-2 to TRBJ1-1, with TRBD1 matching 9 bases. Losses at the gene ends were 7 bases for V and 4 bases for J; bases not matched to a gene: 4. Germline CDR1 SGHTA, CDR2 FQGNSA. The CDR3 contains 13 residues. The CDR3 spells CASTLTGGTEAFF. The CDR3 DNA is TGTGCCAGCACCCTGACAGGGGGCACTGAAGCTTTCTTT. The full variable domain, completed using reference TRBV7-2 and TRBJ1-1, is GAGVSQSPSNKVTEKGKDVELRCDPISGHTALYWYRQSLGQGLEFLIYFQGNSAPDKSGLPSDRFSAERTGGSVSTLTIQRTQQEDSAVYLCASTLTGGTEAFFGQGTRLTVV.

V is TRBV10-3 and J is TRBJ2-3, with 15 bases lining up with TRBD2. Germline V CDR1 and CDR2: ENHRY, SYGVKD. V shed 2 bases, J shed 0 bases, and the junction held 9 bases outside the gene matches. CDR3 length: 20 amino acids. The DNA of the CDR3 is TGTGCCATCAGTGAGGCCAAGGGACTAGCGGGGGGCCTTAGCACAGATACGCAGTATTTT. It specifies CAISEAKGLAGGLSTDTQYF.

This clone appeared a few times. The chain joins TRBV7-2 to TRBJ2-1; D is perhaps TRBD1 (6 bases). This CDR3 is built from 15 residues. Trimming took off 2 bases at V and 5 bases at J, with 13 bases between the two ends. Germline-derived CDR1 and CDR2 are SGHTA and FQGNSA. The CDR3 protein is CASSLNRDLHNEQFF. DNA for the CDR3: TGTGCCAGCAGCTTAAACAGGGATTTACACAATGAGCAGTTCTTC.

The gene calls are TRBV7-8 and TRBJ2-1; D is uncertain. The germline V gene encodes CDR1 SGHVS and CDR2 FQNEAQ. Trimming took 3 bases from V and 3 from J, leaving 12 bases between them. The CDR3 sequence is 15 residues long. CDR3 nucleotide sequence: TGTGCCAGCAGCTTCAGCGCCGGTGTCTACAATGAGCAGTTCTTC. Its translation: CASSFSAGVYNEQFF.

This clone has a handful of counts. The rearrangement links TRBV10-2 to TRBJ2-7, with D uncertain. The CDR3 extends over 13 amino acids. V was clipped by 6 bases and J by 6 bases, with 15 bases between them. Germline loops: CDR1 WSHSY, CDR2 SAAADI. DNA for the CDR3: TGCGCCAGCAGAGACGCGGCTCGCGGCGAGCAGTACTTC. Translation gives CASRDAARGEQYF.

Here the CDR3 reads CASRTGMMTGELFF. CDR3 bases: TGTGCCAGCAGGACCGGGATGATGACCGGGGAGCTGTTTTTT. The V and J genes are TRBV6-5 and TRBJ2-2; D is possibly TRBD2 (5 bases). This CDR3 has 14 residues. The germline CDR1 and CDR2 sequences are MNHEY and SVGAGI. With 6 bases removed from V and 5 bases from J, the gap between germline ends came to 13 bases.

The CDR3 here is CASSRDRGPGEQYF. The CDR3 nucleotides are TGTGCCAGCTCACGGGACAGGGGGCCTGGCGAGCAGTACTTC. The chain employs TRBV18 and TRBJ2-7, with TRBD1 matching over 12 bases. The CDR3 length is 14 residues. Unmatched junction bases numbered 4, after V lost 4 bases and J lost 6 bases. Germline V gives CDR1 KGHSH, CDR2 LQKENI.

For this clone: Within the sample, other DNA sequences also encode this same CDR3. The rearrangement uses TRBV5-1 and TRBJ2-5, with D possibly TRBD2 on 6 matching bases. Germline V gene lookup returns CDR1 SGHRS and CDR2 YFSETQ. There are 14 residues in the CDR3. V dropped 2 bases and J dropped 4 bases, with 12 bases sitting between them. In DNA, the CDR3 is TGCGCCAGCAGCTTAGGGCAGGGAGGAGAGACCCAGTACTTC. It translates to CASSLGQGGETQYF.

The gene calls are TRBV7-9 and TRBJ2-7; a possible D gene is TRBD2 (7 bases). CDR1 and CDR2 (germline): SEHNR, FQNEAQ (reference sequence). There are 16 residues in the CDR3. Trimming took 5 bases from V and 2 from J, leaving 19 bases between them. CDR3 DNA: TGTGCCAGCAGCCCCCCAGGGCGGGGGCTTGCCTACGAGCAGTACTTC. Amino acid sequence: CASSPPGRGLAYEQYF.

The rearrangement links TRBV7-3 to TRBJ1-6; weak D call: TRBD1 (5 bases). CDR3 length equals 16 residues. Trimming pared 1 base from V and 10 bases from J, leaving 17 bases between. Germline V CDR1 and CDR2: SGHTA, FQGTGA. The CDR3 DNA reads TGTGCCAGCAGCTTAAAAGAGCAGGGAAGGGGCTCACCCCTCCACTTT. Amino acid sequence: CASSLKEQGRGSPLHF.

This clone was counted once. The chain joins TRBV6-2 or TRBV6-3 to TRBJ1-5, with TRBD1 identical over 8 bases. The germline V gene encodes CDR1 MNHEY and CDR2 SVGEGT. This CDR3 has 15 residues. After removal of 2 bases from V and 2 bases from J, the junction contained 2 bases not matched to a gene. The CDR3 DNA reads TGTGCCAGCAGTTACCCGACAGGGGGCAATCAGCCCCAGCATTTT. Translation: CASSYPTGGNQPQHF.

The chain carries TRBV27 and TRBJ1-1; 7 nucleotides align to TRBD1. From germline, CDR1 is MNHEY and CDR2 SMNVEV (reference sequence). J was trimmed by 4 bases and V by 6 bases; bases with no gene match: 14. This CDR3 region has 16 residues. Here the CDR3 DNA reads TGTGCCAGCAGGTCTCCCCAGGGGGTTAAGGGCACTGAAGCTTTCTTT. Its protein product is CASRSPQGVKGTEAFF.

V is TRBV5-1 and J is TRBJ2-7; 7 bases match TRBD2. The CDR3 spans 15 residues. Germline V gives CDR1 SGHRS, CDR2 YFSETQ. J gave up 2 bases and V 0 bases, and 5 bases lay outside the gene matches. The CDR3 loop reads CASSLAGLPAYEQYF. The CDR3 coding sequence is TGCGCCAGCAGCTTGGCGGGACTACCGGCCTACGAGCAGTACTTC. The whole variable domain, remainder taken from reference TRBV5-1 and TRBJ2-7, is KAGVTQTPRYLIKTRGQQVTLSCSPISGHRSVSWYQQTPGQGLQFLFEYFSETQRNKGNFPGRFSGRQFSNSRSEMNVSTLELGDSALYLCASSLAGLPAYEQYFGPGTRLTVT.

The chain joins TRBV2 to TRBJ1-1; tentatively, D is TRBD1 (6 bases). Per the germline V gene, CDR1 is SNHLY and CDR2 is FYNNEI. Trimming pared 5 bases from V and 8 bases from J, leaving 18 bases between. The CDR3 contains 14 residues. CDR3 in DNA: TGTGCCAGCAGTAGCAGGGGTGCGCGGGAGGAAGCTTTCTTT. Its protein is CASSSRGAREEAFF.

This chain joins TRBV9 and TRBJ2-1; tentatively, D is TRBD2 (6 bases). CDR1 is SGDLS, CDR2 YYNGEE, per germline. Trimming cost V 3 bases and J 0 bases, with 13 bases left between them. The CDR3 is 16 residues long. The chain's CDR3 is CASSALTGSSYNEQFF. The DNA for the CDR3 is TGTGCCAGCAGCGCCCTGACCGGGAGCTCCTACAATGAGCAGTTCTTC.

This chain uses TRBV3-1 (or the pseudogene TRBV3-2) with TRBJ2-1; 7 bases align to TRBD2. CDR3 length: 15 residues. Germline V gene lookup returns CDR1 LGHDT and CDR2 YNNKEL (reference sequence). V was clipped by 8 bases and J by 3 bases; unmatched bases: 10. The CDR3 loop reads CASSVAGAGYNEQFF. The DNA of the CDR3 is TGTGCCAGCTCCGTGGCGGGAGCTGGCTACAATGAGCAGTTCTTC.

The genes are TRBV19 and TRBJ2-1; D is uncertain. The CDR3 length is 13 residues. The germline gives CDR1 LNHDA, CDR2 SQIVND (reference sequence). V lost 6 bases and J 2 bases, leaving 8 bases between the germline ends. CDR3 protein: CASRGDPYNEQFF. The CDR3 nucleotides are TGTGCCAGTAGGGGCGATCCCTACAATGAGCAGTTCTTC.

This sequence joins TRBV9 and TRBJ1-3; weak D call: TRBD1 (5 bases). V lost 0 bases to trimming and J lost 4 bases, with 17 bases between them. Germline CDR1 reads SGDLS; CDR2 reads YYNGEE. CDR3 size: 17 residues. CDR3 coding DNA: TGTGCCAGCAGCGTAGTTTCTGCGGGGGTTGCGGGAAACACCATATATTTT. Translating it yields CASSVVSAGVAGNTIYF.

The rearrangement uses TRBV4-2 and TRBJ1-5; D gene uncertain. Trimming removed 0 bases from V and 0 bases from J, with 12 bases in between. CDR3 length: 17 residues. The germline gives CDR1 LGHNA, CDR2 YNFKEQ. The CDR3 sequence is CASSQELRRISNQPQHF. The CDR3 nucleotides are TGTGCCAGCAGCCAAGAACTACGGCGAATTAGCAATCAGCCCCAGCATTTT.